This TCR beta chain came from a study of radiotherapy plus CTLA-4 blockade in lung cancer. The CDR3 spans 16 residues. V lost 0 bases and J lost 1, with 13 bases in between. The germline CDR1 and CDR2 sequences are MNHEY and SVGAGI. Clones were sequenced by immunoSEQ multiplex PCR, and TCRdb holds only the in-frame ones, with some missing. The repertoire holds more than 40,000 clones, with 55% to 80% as singletons. The rearrangement uses TRBV6-5 and TRBJ2-7, with D maybe TRBD1 (5 bases). Sequenced material: peripheral blood, taken from a patient treated with radiotherapy plus ipilimumab. The receptor was isolated from a human donor with non-small cell lung cancer who had a complete response to radiotherapy plus ipilimumab. Here the CDR3 reads CASSYSAHRLSYEQYF. DNA of the CDR3: TGTGCCAGCAGTTACTCGGCGCACAGGCTATCCTACGAGCAGTACTTC.